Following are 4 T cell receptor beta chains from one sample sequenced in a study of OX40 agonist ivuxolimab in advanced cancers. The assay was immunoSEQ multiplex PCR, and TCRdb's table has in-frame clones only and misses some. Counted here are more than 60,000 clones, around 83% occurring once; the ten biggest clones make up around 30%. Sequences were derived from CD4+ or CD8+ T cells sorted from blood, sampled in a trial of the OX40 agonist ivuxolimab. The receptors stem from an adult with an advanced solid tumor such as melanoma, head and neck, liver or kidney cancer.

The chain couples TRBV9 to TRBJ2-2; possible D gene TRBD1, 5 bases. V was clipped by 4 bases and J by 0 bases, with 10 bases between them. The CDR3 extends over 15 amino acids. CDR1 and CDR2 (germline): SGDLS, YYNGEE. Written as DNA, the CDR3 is TGTGCCAGCAGCCCACAGGCGACGAACACCGGGGAGCTGTTTTTT. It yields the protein CASSPQATNTGELFF.

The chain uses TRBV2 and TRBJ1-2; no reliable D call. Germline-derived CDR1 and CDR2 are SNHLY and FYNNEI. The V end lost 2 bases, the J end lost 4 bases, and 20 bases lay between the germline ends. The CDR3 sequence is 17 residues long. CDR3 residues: CASSERQVLVMVYGYTF. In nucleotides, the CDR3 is TGTGCCAGCAGTGAACGGCAGGTGTTAGTAATGGTCTATGGCTACACCTTC.

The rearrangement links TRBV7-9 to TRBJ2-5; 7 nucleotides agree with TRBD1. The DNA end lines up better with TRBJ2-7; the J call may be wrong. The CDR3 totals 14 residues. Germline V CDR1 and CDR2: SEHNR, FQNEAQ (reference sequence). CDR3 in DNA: TGTGCCAGCAGCCTAACAGGGGTTCTGTACGAGCAGTACTTC. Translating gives CASSLTGVLYEQYF.

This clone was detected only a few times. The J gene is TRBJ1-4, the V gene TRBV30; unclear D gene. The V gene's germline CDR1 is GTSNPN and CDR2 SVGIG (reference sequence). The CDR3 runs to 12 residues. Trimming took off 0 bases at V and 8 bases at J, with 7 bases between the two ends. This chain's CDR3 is CAWSVSTEKLFF. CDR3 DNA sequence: TGTGCCTGGAGTGTCTCGACAGAAAAACTGTTTTTT.